Below, one TCR beta chain is given with its context. The antigen remains unidentified. This could be a read error, since a much larger clone is one nucleotide away. The data originate from a study of breast tumors, draining lymph nodes, adjacent tissues. Overall study results and limits: The lymph node origin of tumor T cells was framed as consistent with a hypothesis, not demonstrated.

The CDR3 is 14 amino acids. CDR1 and CDR2 from the germline V gene are ENHRY and SYGVKD. The lymph nodes were axillary draining lymph nodes from breast cancer patients. TCRdb itself ran the multiplex PCR reads through MiXCR, one entry per CDR3 protein. The sample lists 130,000 or so distinct CDR3 sequences; 21% were seen once. The rearrangement joins TRBV10-3 to TRBJ1-3, with 9 bases matching TRBD1. The receptor was derived from a female donor with breast cancer. Some clones in this sample may be carry-over from other donors' samples. Material for sequencing was axillary lymph node tissue. CDR3 sequence (DNA): TGTGCCATCAGTGGGACAGGGGCTGGAAACACCACATATTTT. It yields the protein CAISGTGAGNTTYF.